This T cell receptor (beta chain) was profiled in a study of T cell responses to AZD1222 COVID-19 vaccine. General study findings and limits: Just six AZD1222 recipients were seropositive at baseline.

The CDR3 consists of 14 residues. CDR1 and CDR2 from the germline V gene are SGHDT and YYEEEE. Deletions cut 4 bases from V and 6 bases from J, with 14 bases between. The protocol was immunoSEQ multiplex PCR, while the TCRdb copy is restricted to in-frame clones and leaves out a portion. The table records around 58,000 clones, about 86% of them present only once. Concerning this clone: What it binds is unknown.

The V call is TRBV5-6, the J call TRBJ1-5, with a tentative D call TRBD1 (5 bases). The clonotype originates from an adult in good health. The starting material was peripheral blood, obtained on day 0 of AZD1222 vaccination. The CDR3 DNA sequence: TGTGCCAGCAGCCTTCAGGGTGGGGGTCAGCCCCAGCATTTT. Translated, it gives CASSLQGGGQPQHF.